Here is one TCR beta chain with its context. The specificity of this receptor is unknown. No base qualities exist here, and no much larger clone lies one base off it. The CDR3 holds 14 amino acids from the cysteine to the phenylalanine. This entry keeps only the CDR3 DNA: 42 bases, framed from base 1. V lost 6 bases and J lost 5 bases; the stretch between them is 14 bases long. This entry comes from a study of T-cell reconstitution after alpha-beta-depleted transplantation in children (dated by TCRdb to about 2016). Looking at the study overall: The study quantitatively tracked T-cell immune reconstitution after TCRalphabeta/CD19-depleted allogeneic hematopoietic cell transplantation in children using TCR repertoire profiling. What the study reported, not specific to this receptor: Over the following months the frequencies of hyperexpanded clones went down, and after one year T-cell counts and TCRbeta diversity were mostly credited to newly produced T cells. In some patients, the high TCRbeta diversity seen at day 60 was put down to recipient T cells and intrathymic progenitors that had survived conditioning. Apparently early alphabetaT-cell count recovery about two months after transplant reportedly relied on only several hundred rapidly expanded clones derived from non-depleted graft cells.

The library was made by PCR. Reads for this sample came from an Illumina HiSeq 2500. To normalize quantification of the TCRbeta repertoire, the TCR libraries were built with molecular barcoding that relied on unique molecular identifiers. TCRdb's own reprocessing of the public reads used fastp at Q25 and MiXCR and kept productive beta chains. Rows are unified per CDR3 protein, each entry keeping the most common DNA and genes. The sample profile shows roughly 570,000 distinct CDR3 sequences; roughly 27% of them were found once. 30% to 45% of the sample is in the top ten clones. The treatment or condition label on this specimen signifies: allogeneic hematopoietic cell transplantation with graft depleted of TCRalphabeta T cells and CD19 B cells. The transplant recipients were children given TCRalphabeta/CD19-depleted allogeneic hematopoietic cell grafts.

Recombination linked TRBV12-3 or TRBV12-4 to TRBJ2-1; the D element could tentatively be TRBD1 or TRBD2, as 5 bases agree for each. The sequence derives from a boy under two years old with Wiskott-Aldrich syndrome, due to receive a stem cell transplant. Sequencing used PBMCs, obtained before TCRalphabeta/CD19-depleted stem cell transplant. For the CDR3, the sequence is CASSPRAGDNEQFF. The sequence in DNA is TGTGCCAGCAGCCCCAGGGCCGGGGACAATGAGCAGTTCTTC.